One T cell receptor beta chain is described in this entry. This clonotype was counted many times. The antigen this receptor binds is unknown. One base away there is no much larger clone; base qualities are not given. TCR beta CDR3 regions were amplified from RNA transcripts for repertoire sequencing. The first round of RT-PCR was done with HTBI primers and the Qiagen OneStep RT-PCR kit, and was followed by a second round of multiplex PCR, then size selection and purification. The libraries underwent paired-end sequencing with 100 bp reads on an Illumina HiSeq2000. In the original analysis: SOAPnuke was used to process the reads, throwing out any read that had adapters, had uncalled bases, had a mean Phred below 15, or lacked an exact constant-primer or identifier match. High-quality paired reads were merged with COPE v1.2.5. Clonotypes were defined as unique nucleotide sequences and were aligned to IMGT TRB V, D and J references using MiTCR v1.1. The analysis was limited to V-J combinations with a frequency above 0.0001, which together covered 99.2% of repertoires. A TCR clonal expansion and chaos score per V-J combination was defined as the ratio of F50 clonal expansion to chaos observed in the TCRdist matrix. Welch's t-statistics and random forest were used to narrow the features down to more than 10 V-J combinations, which were then fed into a naive Bayes classifier. The similarity between thyroid and blood repertoires was quantified using the Morisita-Horn index. Clones were called with MiXCR by TCRdb after fastp trimmed the public reads at Q25, and only in-frame beta chains were retained. Identical CDR3 protein sequences are pooled into one entry, listed with their most common genes and DNA. What appears here as the V and J calls and clone size reflects TCRdb's work, not the paper's. Counted in this sample were 300,000 to 400,000 distinct CDR3 sequences; about a sixth of them appeared once. Of the sample, approximately 13% falls within the top ten clones.

Deletion took 1 base off V and 9 bases off J, with a span of 16 bases between the germline ends. The germline V gene (reference sequence) gives CDR1 as DFQATT and CDR2 as SNEGSKA. Reading from cysteine to phenylalanine, the CDR3 counts 13 amino acids. Only CDR3 DNA is held: 39 bases, read in frame from base 1. These data are taken from a study of Graves' ophthalmopathy and Graves' hyperthyroidism (dated by TCRdb to the late 2010s). For the study in its entirety: Peripheral blood was collected before any treatment was given, at the time of initial diagnosis. In total, around 130 blood samples were TCR-sequenced: approximately 42 ophthalmopathy, some 80 hyperthyroidism and some 17 hyperthyroidism-to-ophthalmopathy patients. To tell Graves' ophthalmopathy apart from Graves' hyperthyroidism, and to predict which patients would progress to ophthalmopathy, the study relied on TCR beta repertoire signatures. Once sampling was done, hyperthyroidism patients were given methimazole at a starting dose of 30 mg daily, while ophthalmopathy patients were given high-dose intravenous methylprednisolone. The independent validation cohort included approximately 19 hyperthyroidism patients plus 17 patients who later progressed from hyperthyroidism to ophthalmopathy. A discovery set of 95 to 100 patients (43 ophthalmopathy, around 57 stable hyperthyroidism) was enrolled to explore V-J signatures distinguishing ophthalmopathy from hyperthyroidism. In over 5 hyperthyroidism patients, the T-cell repertoire of thyroid tissue was compared with the T-cell repertoire of blood. Beyond this particular receptor, the publication reports: Most expanded thyroid clonotypes with frequency above 0.001 were also detected in blood, suggesting blood repertoires may reflect the thyroid immune response. Sample size was not statistically predetermined, and group allocation was not concealed from the investigators. In validation, the model predicted ophthalmopathy progression with about 71% sensitivity and less than 80% specificity; around twelve predicted patients were CT-confirmed with GO in a median of about 6.2 months. Ophthalmopathy was separated from stable hyperthyroidism by the 13-signature model with roughly 87% sensitivity and about 81% specificity in cross-validation and with 80%/75% in the test set.

Ophthalmopathy patients were characterized by moderately to severely active disease, a Clinical Activity Score of at least 3, a NOSPECS grade of at least 4, and a disease duration under 3 months. Patients with other autoimmune diseases, uncontrolled infections, pregnancy or lactation were excluded. Clinical symptoms, serum thyroxine, TRAb, thyroid ultrasound and orbital computed tomography were used for diagnosis. Using Ficoll-Paque density gradient centrifugation, PBMCs were isolated from 9 to 10 ml of fresh peripheral blood. Total RNA was extracted with Trizol reagent and quality-checked on an Agilent 2100 Bioanalyzer.

The sequence was obtained from an adult man with Graves' ophthalmopathy. This sequence uses TRBV20-1 and TRBJ2-7; the D gene assignment is ambiguous. Source material: peripheral blood. The CDR3 protein is CSARAAGVFVQYF. DNA sequence: TGCAGTGCTAGAGCCGCAGGCGTTTTTGTGCAGTACTTC.